This T cell receptor (beta chain) was sequenced during a study of blood T cell repertoires in COVID-19. Across the whole study: T cells, B-cell-depleted T cells, or PBMCs provided the cDNA or gDNA that served as material.

As originally analysed: Researchers report that nucleated cell counts were estimated from reference gene primer amplification. The table came from immunoSEQ multiplex PCR; TCRdb's copy has only in-frame clones and leaves some out. V, J and clone size derive from that table, while D and trimming were established from the DNA sequence. This table holds 250,000 or so clones, roughly 89% found once. The V and J ends lost 6 bases and 2 bases, in that order; junction bases with no gene match: 6. Per the germline V gene, CDR1 is SNHLY and CDR2 is FYNNEI. CDR3 length: 15 amino acids. This sequence joins TRBV2 and TRBJ1-4, with 7 positions matching TRBD1. The source is a middle-aged woman who had recovered from COVID-19. The sample consisted of peripheral blood. The CDR3, as DNA: TGTGCCAGCAGACCAAACAGGGGTACTAATGAAAAACTGTTTTTT. Translation gives CASRPNRGTNEKLFF. The whole variable domain, remainder taken from reference TRBV2 and TRBJ1-4, is EPEVTQTPSHQVTQMGQEVILRCVPISNHLYFYWYRQILGQKVEFLVSFYNNEISEKSEIFDDQFSVERPDGSNFTLKIRSTKLEDSAMYFCASRPNRGTNEKLFFGSGTQLSVL.